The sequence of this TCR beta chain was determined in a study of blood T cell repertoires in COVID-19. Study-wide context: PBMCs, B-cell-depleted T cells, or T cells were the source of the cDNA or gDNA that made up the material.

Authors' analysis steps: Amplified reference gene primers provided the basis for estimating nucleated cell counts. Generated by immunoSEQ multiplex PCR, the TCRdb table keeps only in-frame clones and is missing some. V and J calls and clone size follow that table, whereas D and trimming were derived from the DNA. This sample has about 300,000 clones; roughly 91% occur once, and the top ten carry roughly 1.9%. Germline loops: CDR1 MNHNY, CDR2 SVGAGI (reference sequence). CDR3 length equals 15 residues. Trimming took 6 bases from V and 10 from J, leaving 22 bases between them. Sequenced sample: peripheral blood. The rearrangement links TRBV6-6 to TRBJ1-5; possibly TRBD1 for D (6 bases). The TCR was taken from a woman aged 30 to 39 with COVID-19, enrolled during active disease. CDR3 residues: CASRTTGTPDYPQHF. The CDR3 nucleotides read TGTGCCAGCAGGACTACCGGGACACCTGACTATCCCCAGCATTTT.